The entry below gives a single T cell receptor (beta chain) sequence along with its context. These data originate in a study of blood T cell repertoires in COVID-19. Study details: Both acute and convalescent COVID-19 samples were obtained from the United States, Italy and Spain. The analysed material was cDNA or gDNA that came from T cells, B-cell-depleted T cells, or PBMCs.

Authors' processing steps: Amplifying reference gene primers gave estimates of nucleated cell counts. Sequenced by immunoSEQ multiplex PCR; TCRdb stores in-frame clones only, minus some. The D gene and trimming were derived from the DNA, and the V and J assignments and clone size from that table. The table lists over 300,000 clones, about 89% of them singletons, with 0.95% to 1.5% in the top ten. Germline CDR1 and CDR2: MNHEY and SVGAGI. Trimming removed 6 bases at V and 6 bases at J, with 11 bases between. The CDR3 has 12 residues. This clonotype originated in a man in his forties with acute or convalescent COVID-19. The specimen sequenced was peripheral blood. The chain links TRBV6-5 to TRBJ1-1, with D unclear. Written as DNA, the CDR3 is TGTGCCAGCAGCCCGCCCGGGGCTGAAGCTTTCTTT. The encoded protein is CASSPPGAEAFF.